The source of this T cell receptor (beta chain) is a study of T cells in Graves' hyperthyroidism and ophthalmopathy. From RNA transcripts, TCR beta CDR3 regions were amplified. RT-PCR in the first round (using the HTBI primer set) targeted the TCR CDR3. In TCRdb, the multiplex PCR reads were re-called with MiXCR into one record per CDR3 protein. Here the sample spans hundreds of thousands of distinct CDR3 sequences, about 13% being singletons. This clonotype was counted many times. Its target is not known. The study, taken as a whole, reports: Ophthalmopathy was distinguished from stable hyperthyroidism by 13 V-J signatures.

The sequenced sample consisted of blood. The clonotype comes from a woman aged 18-29 years with Graves' hyperthyroidism.

CDR3 loop: CSFLRTSDFTDTQYF. In DNA, the CDR3 is TGCAGCTTCCTCCGGACTAGCGATTTCACAGATACGCAGTATTTT. The chain links TRBV20-1 to TRBJ2-3, with TRBD2 matching 9 bases. The CDR3 length is 15 residues. Germline lookup yields CDR1 DFQATT and CDR2 SNEGSKA (reference sequence).